One sample yielded the 20 T cell receptor beta chains listed below, sequenced in a study of shared clonotypes between healthy human individuals. Assay: immunoSEQ multiplex PCR; the TCRdb copy retains only in-frame clones and omits some. The sample carries 450,000 to 500,000 clones, about 79% recorded once. What was sequenced was PBMCs. Receptors originate from a woman in her forties in good health. Some clones in this sample may be carry-over from other donors' samples.

This clone was recorded a few times. V and J are TRBV29-1 and TRBJ1-1, with 8 positions matching TRBD1. The CDR3 totals 12 residues. The germline V gene has CDR1 SQVTM and CDR2 ANQGSEA. The ends lost 7 bases at V and 5 bases at J; junction bases unmatched: 6. In DNA, the CDR3 is TGCAGCGGCAGAACAGGGGGGACTGAAGCTTTCTTT. This encodes CSGRTGGTEAFF.

The chain is built from TRBV29-1 and TRBJ2-7, with a weak D call TRBD1 (7 bases). The CDR3 is made up of 16 amino acids. V lost 7 bases to trimming and J lost 1 base, with 23 bases between them. Germline CDR1 is SQVTM and CDR2 is ANQGSEA. The CDR3 bases are TGCAGCGCTATCTCCCCCTGGGGGGACAGATCCTACGAGCAGTACTTC. It specifies CSAISPWGDRSYEQYF.

The chain carries TRBV28 and TRBJ1-3, with D uncertain. The germline V and J ends were trimmed by 5 bases and 0 bases, with 14 bases remaining between them. Germline CDR1 is MDHEN and CDR2 is SYDVKM. The CDR3 sequence is 16 residues long. Here the CDR3 reads CASSLRLVPSGNTIYF. CDR3 in DNA: TGTGCCAGCAGTCTCCGACTTGTCCCCTCTGGAAACACCATATATTTT.

The chain employs TRBV25-1 and TRBJ2-2; TRBD1 aligns across 8 bases. The CDR3 covers 15 residues. The germline CDR1 and CDR2 sequences are MGHDK and SYGVNS. V lost 6 bases and J lost 4; bases outside the gene matches: 7. The CDR3 bases are TGTGCCAGCAGAGCAGGGACAGGCCCCACCGGGGAGCTGTTTTTT. Protein: CASRAGTGPTGELFF. Complete variable domain (other parts from reference TRBV25-1 and TRBJ2-2): EADIYQTPRYLVIGTGKKITLECSQTMGHDKMYWYQQDPGMELHLIHYSYGVNSTEKGDLSSESTVSRIRTEHFPLTLESARPSHTSQYLCASRAGTGPTGELFFGEGSRLTVL.

This chain links TRBV4-2 with TRBJ2-5; 15 bases fit TRBD2. Trimming removed 1 base from V and 5 bases from J; junction bases left unmatched: 5. Germline V lookup: CDR1 LGHNA, CDR2 YNFKEQ. CDR3 length: 17 residues. The CDR3 loop reads CASSQGTSGRVVETQYF. CDR3 nucleotide sequence: TGTGCCAGCAGCCAAGGGACTAGCGGGAGGGTGGTTGAGACCCAGTACTTC.

The chain has TRBV19 and TRBJ1-5; no reliable D call. The CDR3 loop spans 13 amino acids. V lost 4 bases and J 3 bases, leaving 7 bases between the germline ends. Germline loops: CDR1 LNHDA, CDR2 SQIVND (reference sequence). For the CDR3, the DNA is TGTGCCAGTAGTAGCGTCGTCAATCAGCCCCAGCATTTT. Translating gives CASSSVVNQPQHF.

This clone was seen repeatedly, ten times or more. This chain uses TRBV29-1 with TRBJ2-7; 11 bases match TRBD2. The CDR3 contains 13 residues. Germline assignment: CDR1 SQVTM and CDR2 ANQGSEA. After removal of 7 bases from V and 6 bases from J, the junction contained 8 bases not matched to a gene. The CDR3 sequence is CSALAGAISEQYF. CDR3 in DNA: TGCAGCGCACTAGCGGGAGCGATTTCCGAGCAGTACTTC.

A few counts support this clone. The J gene is TRBJ1-5, the V gene TRBV7-9; D remains ambiguous. Trimming took off 4 bases at V and 5 bases at J, with 9 bases between the two ends. CDR1 is SEHNR and CDR2 is FQNEAQ in the germline V gene (reference sequence). The CDR3 is 13 residues long. CDR3 nucleotides: TGTGCCAGCAGCTCCCAGACCTATCAGCCCCAGCATTTT. Translated: CASSSQTYQPQHF.

The rearrangement links TRBV13 to TRBJ2-1; no definite D call. The CDR3 length is 14 residues. V was cut by 6 bases and J by 1 base, with 10 bases left in between. Germline lookup yields CDR1 PRHDT and CDR2 FYEKMQ (reference sequence). CDR3 nucleotides: TGTGCCAGCAGAATTAGGGATTCCTACAATGAGCAGTTCTTC. Its translation is CASRIRDSYNEQFF.

The V call is TRBV19, the J call TRBJ1-1; 7 nucleotides align to TRBD1. Germline lookup yields CDR1 LNHDA and CDR2 SQIVND (reference sequence). The V segment lost 3 bases and the J segment 3 bases; nucleotides outside the gene matches: 10. The CDR3 covers 16 residues. Here the CDR3 DNA reads TGTGCCAGTAGTATGGATAGGGGGCGTCGGGACACTGAAGCTTTCTTT. Its translation is CASSMDRGRRDTEAFF.

The genes are TRBV4-1 and TRBJ1-2; 11 positions match TRBD1. Looked up from germline, CDR1 is MGHRA and CDR2 is YSYEKL. The trim removed 7 bases at V and 6 bases at J, leaving 7 bases unmatched. CDR3 length: 14 residues. The CDR3 coding sequence is TGCGCCAGCATGTCACCGGGACAGGGGGATGGCTACACCTTC. Amino acids: CASMSPGQGDGYTF.

This clone has only one observation. The J gene is TRBJ1-3, the V gene TRBV10-3, with D perhaps TRBD1 (5 bases). This CDR3 comprises 15 residues. Trimming shortened V by 5 bases and J by 6 bases, and 17 bases separated the two germline ends. CDR1 is ENHRY and CDR2 is SYGVKD in the germline V gene. Written as DNA, the CDR3 is TGTGCCATCAGTATTCCAGGGAACTTCGTAAACACCATATATTTT. As protein: CAISIPGNFVNTIYF.

This chain connects TRBV5-4 to TRBJ1-4, with a possible D match to TRBD1 (5 bases). V lost 4 bases and J 5 bases, leaving 12 bases between the germline ends. This CDR3 is built from 14 residues. Per germline, CDR1 SGHNT and CDR2 YYREEE (reference sequence). Here the CDR3 reads CASSLDKGNEKLFF. CDR3 DNA: TGTGCCAGCAGCCTGGACAAGGGGAATGAAAAACTGTTTTTT.

As for this clone: A much larger clone is a single base away; this may be a read error. The chain recombines TRBV5-4 with TRBJ1-2; D is perhaps TRBD1 (5 bases). The CDR3 has 13 amino acids. Germline V gives CDR1 SGHNT, CDR2 YYREEE (reference sequence). CDR3 sequence: CTSKGNGVYGYTF. CDR3 nucleotides: TGTACCAGCAAGGGGAACGGCGTCTATGGCTACACCTTC.

This clone has ten or more counts. Other DNA variants within this sample encode the same CDR3. The V call is TRBV7-9, the J call TRBJ1-2; TRBD1 aligns across 8 bases. V trimming: 4 bases; J trimming: 1 base; junction bases outside the gene matches: 8. Germline CDR1 is SEHNR and CDR2 is FQNEAQ (reference sequence). The CDR3 covers 16 residues. CDR3 coding DNA: TGTGCCAGCAGCTACTTGGGACAGGAAAATAACTATGGCTACACCTTC. Protein product: CASSYLGQENNYGYTF. The full variable domain, in which reference TRBV7-9 and TRBJ1-2 provide the parts outside the CDR3, is DTGVSQNPRHKITKRGQNVTFRCDPISEHNRLYWYRQTLGQGPEFLTYFQNEAQLEKSRLLSDRFSAERPKGSFSTLEIQRTEQGDSAMYLCASSYLGQENNYGYTFGSGTRLTVV.

This clone was seen a few times. The rearrangement links TRBV7-2 to TRBJ1-2, with TRBD1 as a possible D gene (6 bases). The ends were cut back, 0 bases at V and 4 bases at J, with 6 bases in the middle. The germline CDR1 and CDR2 sequences are SGHTA and FQGNSA. The CDR3 is 13 amino acids. The CDR3 DNA sequence: TGTGCCAGCAGCTTAGCAGGGGGCTATGGCTACACCTTC. Translated: CASSLAGGYGYTF.

The chain has TRBV7-3 and TRBJ1-1; 7 nucleotides line up with TRBD1. Trimming took 0 bases from V and 1 from J; bases not matched to a gene: 5. CDR3 length: 16 residues. The germline CDR1 and CDR2 sequences are SGHTA and FQGTGA. CDR3 sequence (DNA): TGTGCCAGCAGCTTAACGGGGGGGACAGCGAACACTGAAGCTTTCTTT. This translates into CASSLTGGTANTEAFF.

The genes are TRBV19 and TRBJ2-7, with D possibly being TRBD1 or TRBD2 (6 bases each). Trimming pared 7 bases from V and 6 bases from J, leaving 16 bases between. This CDR3 is 13 amino acids long. Germline CDR1 reads LNHDA; CDR2 reads SQIVND (reference sequence). This chain's CDR3 is CASTPAGGSEQYF. The DNA for the CDR3 is TGTGCCAGTACCCCCGCCGGGGGCAGCGAGCAGTACTTC. The variable domain in full, with the rest retrieved from reference TRBV19 and TRBJ2-7, is DGGITQSPKYLFRKEGQNVTLSCEQNLNHDAMYWYRQDPGQGLRLIYYSQIVNDFQKGDIAEGYSVSREKKESFPLTVTSAQKNPTAFYLCASTPAGGSEQYFGPGTRLTVT.

The V gene is TRBV28, the J gene TRBJ1-5; D perhaps matches TRBD1 (6 bases). There are 20 residues in the CDR3. Germline lookup yields CDR1 MDHEN and CDR2 SYDVKM. Trimming removed 6 bases from V and 2 bases from J, with 29 bases in between. This CDR3 reads CASSITGQLPNWGGNQPQHF. The CDR3 coding sequence is TGTGCCAGCAGCATCACCGGACAGCTCCCCAATTGGGGGGGCAATCAGCCCCAGCATTTT.

The gene calls are TRBV5-1 and TRBJ2-5, with TRBD2 matching over 8 bases. Trimming cost V 0 bases and J 3 bases; bases outside gene matches: 1. The CDR3 consists of 14 residues. CDR1 is SGHRS, CDR2 YFSETQ, per germline. CDR3 residues: CASSLELAEETQYF. In DNA, the CDR3 is TGCGCCAGCAGCTTGGAACTAGCGGAAGAGACCCAGTACTTC.